Presented here are 14 T cell receptor beta chains from one specimen sequenced in a study of blood T cell repertoires in COVID-19. Using immunoSEQ multiplex PCR, the repertoire was profiled, and TCRdb retains in-frame clones only, with some absent. The table records about 190,000 clones, roughly 78% of them present only once. Sample: peripheral blood. These receptors were collected from an elderly woman with active or convalescent COVID-19.

At least ten counts were recorded for this clone. The chain has TRBV2 and TRBJ1-3; the D is unclear. The CDR3 has 13 amino acids. Germline values: CDR1 SNHLY, CDR2 FYNNEI. Trimming cost V 5 bases and J 4 bases, with 9 bases left between them. CDR3 residues: CASSPFSGNTIYF. The CDR3 bases are TGTGCCAGCAGTCCCTTCTCGGGAAACACCATATATTTT.

In this sample, this clone turned up a few times. V usage is TRBV7-9 and J usage is TRBJ1-6; D unresolved. From germline, CDR1 is SEHNR and CDR2 FQNEAQ (reference sequence). This CDR3 has 13 amino acids. The germline V and J ends were trimmed by 6 bases and 10 bases, with 13 bases remaining between them. The CDR3 loop reads CASSFYDKSPLHF. The CDR3 coding sequence is TGTGCCAGCAGTTTCTATGACAAATCACCCCTCCACTTT.

The V and J genes are TRBV6-4 and TRBJ1-5; D remains unclear. Germline CDR1 is MRHNA and CDR2 is SNTAGT. The V end lost 3 bases, the J end lost 4 bases, and 19 bases lay between the germline ends. This CDR3 contains 17 residues. The CDR3 spells CASSEETEGRVNQPQHF. As DNA, the CDR3 is TGTGCCAGCAGTGAAGAGACTGAAGGGAGGGTTAATCAGCCCCAGCATTTT.

CDR3 DNA: TGTGCCAGCAGCTTGGTAGGGGTTTCTGAAGCTTTCTTT. Translating it yields CASSLVGVSEAFF. V and J are TRBV7-9 and TRBJ1-1, with D maybe TRBD1 (5 bases). The CDR3 loop spans 13 amino acids. Trimming took off 3 bases at V and 6 bases at J, with 11 bases between the two ends. In germline, CDR1 is SEHNR, CDR2 FQNEAQ (reference sequence).

The rearrangement uses TRBV15 and TRBJ2-1; possibly TRBD2 for D (6 bases). The length of the CDR3 is 16 residues. V lost 4 bases to trimming and J lost 7 bases, with 20 bases between them. Germline V CDR1 and CDR2: LNHNV, YYDKDF (reference sequence). CDR3 DNA sequence: TGTGCCACCAGCACCGAGGGACCCGGGGCGGGGAATGAGCAGTTCTTC. Protein sequence: CATSTEGPGAGNEQFF.

The chain is built from TRBV3-1 (or the pseudogene TRBV3-2) and TRBJ2-3; 7 bases are a match to TRBD1. The ends lost 5 bases at V and 0 bases at J; junction bases unmatched: 8. The CDR3 consists of 16 residues. The germline V gene encodes CDR1 LGHDT and CDR2 YNNKEL (reference sequence). The CDR3 coding sequence is TGTGCCAGCAGCTACCGGACAGGCTCTAGCACAGATACGCAGTATTTT. It translates to CASSYRTGSSTDTQYF.

As DNA, the CDR3 is TGTGCCAGCAATCTGGGCGGGGACACAGATACGCAGTATTTT. Amino acid sequence: CASNLGGDTDTQYF. The gene calls are TRBV2 and TRBJ2-3; tentative D call: TRBD2 (6 bases). The length of the CDR3 is 14 residues. CDR1 and CDR2 from the germline V gene are SNHLY and FYNNEI. Trimming cost V 7 bases and J 2 bases, with 13 bases left between them.

The chain combines TRBV4-2 with TRBJ2-5, with a tentative D call TRBD2 (6 bases). Germline lookup yields CDR1 LGHNA and CDR2 YNFKEQ. V shed 6 bases and J shed 4 bases, with 18 bases lying between them. The CDR3 is made up of 15 amino acids. CDR3 nucleotides: TGTGCCAGCAGACTAGTACACGGGGAGGTAGAGACCCAGTACTTC. This codes for CASRLVHGEVETQYF.

The chain joins TRBV6-5 to TRBJ1-2, with no clear D. Germline CDR1 and CDR2: MNHEY and SVGAGI. V shed 6 bases and J shed 1 base, with 9 bases lying between them. The CDR3 runs 13 residues. The CDR3 coding sequence is TGTGCCAGCAGCCCAGGCCTTAACTATGGCTACACCTTC. Its translation: CASSPGLNYGYTF.

The chain employs TRBV29-1 and TRBJ2-2, with 10 nucleotides matching TRBD2. The CDR3 runs to 14 residues. J lost 5 bases, V lost 7 bases, and 7 bases had no gene match. Germline V gives CDR1 SQVTM, CDR2 ANQGSEA. The CDR3 DNA reads TGCAGCGGTCGACTAGCGGGCGGGACCGGGGAGCTGTTTTTT. It encodes CSGRLAGGTGELFF.

The chain uses TRBV18 and TRBJ2-3; D gene uncertain. CDR1 and CDR2 from the germline V gene are KGHSH and LQKENI. The CDR3 sequence is 16 residues long. V was trimmed by 3 bases and J by 0 bases, leaving 13 bases between them. The CDR3 coding sequence is TGTGCCAGCTCACCGGTGGTCTCTACTAGCACAGATACGCAGTATTTT. Protein sequence: CASSPVVSTSTDTQYF.

The J gene is TRBJ2-7, the V gene TRBV7-9, with TRBD1 matching 10 bases. The V gene's germline CDR1 is SEHNR and CDR2 FQNEAQ (reference sequence). The CDR3 sequence is 17 residues long. V trimming: 0 bases; J trimming: 5 bases; junction bases outside the gene matches: 10. The CDR3 bases are TGTGCCAGCAGCTTAGCAGTTCGGGACAGGGGTCTCCACGAGCAGTACTTC. This gives the protein CASSLAVRDRGLHEQYF.

This rearrangement joins TRBV25-1 to TRBJ2-1, with 8 bases fitting TRBD1. Germline V gene sequence: CDR1 MGHDK, CDR2 SYGVNS. The trim removed 4 bases at V and 4 bases at J, leaving 6 bases unmatched. The CDR3 runs 15 residues. The CDR3 DNA reads TGTGCCAGCAGTGTTGGCAGGGGGCATTACAATGAGCAGTTCTTC. Amino acids: CASSVGRGHYNEQFF.

The chain couples TRBV28 to TRBJ1-2; a weak D match, TRBD1 (5 bases). This CDR3 is built from 11 residues. Per germline, CDR1 MDHEN and CDR2 SYDVKM. V was shortened by 3 bases and J by 12 bases, with 11 bases between the two germline ends. This chain's CDR3 is CASSFGYRHTF. The CDR3 DNA is TGTGCCAGCAGTTTTGGTTACAGGCACACCTTC.